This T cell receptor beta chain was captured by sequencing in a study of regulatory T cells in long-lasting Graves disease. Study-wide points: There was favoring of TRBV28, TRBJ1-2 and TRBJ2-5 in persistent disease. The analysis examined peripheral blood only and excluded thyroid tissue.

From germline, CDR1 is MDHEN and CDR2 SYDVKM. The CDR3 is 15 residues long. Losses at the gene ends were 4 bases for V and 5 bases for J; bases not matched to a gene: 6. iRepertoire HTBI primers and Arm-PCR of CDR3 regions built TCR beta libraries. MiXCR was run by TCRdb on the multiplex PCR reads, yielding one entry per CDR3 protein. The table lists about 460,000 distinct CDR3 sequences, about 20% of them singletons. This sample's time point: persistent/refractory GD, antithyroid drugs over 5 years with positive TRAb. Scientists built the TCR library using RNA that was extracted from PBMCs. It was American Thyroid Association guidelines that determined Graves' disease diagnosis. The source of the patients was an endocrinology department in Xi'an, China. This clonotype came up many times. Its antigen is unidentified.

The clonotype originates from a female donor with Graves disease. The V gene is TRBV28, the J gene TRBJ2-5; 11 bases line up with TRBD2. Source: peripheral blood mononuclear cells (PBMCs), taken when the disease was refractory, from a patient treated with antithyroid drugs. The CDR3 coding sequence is TGTGCCAGCAGTTCACTAGCGGGAGACGATGAGACCCAGTACTTC. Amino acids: CASSSLAGDDETQYF.